Below are 21 T cell receptor beta chains sequenced from a single sample in a study of OX40 agonist ivuxolimab in advanced cancers. Produced via immunoSEQ multiplex PCR; TCRdb's table is partial and in-frame only. The table has 45,000 to 60,000 clones, 70% to 80% seen once. This material consisted of CD4+ or CD8+ T cells sorted from blood, taken in a trial of the OX40 agonist ivuxolimab. The receptors here all came from an adult with an advanced solid tumor such as melanoma, head and neck, liver or kidney cancer.

The V call is TRBV7-9, the J call TRBJ1-2, with TRBD1 matching 7 bases. Per the germline V gene, CDR1 is SEHNR and CDR2 is FQNEAQ (reference sequence). The CDR3 extends over 13 amino acids. The junction had 6 bases not matched to a gene; V was cut back by 5 bases and J by 6 bases. The CDR3 DNA is TGTGCCAGCAGCCCGACAGGGTACGATGGCTACACCTTC. This gives the protein CASSPTGYDGYTF.

The chain recombines TRBV5-4 with TRBJ2-1, with D perhaps TRBD1 or TRBD2 (5 bases each). The germline gives CDR1 SGHNT, CDR2 YYREEE (reference sequence). V lost 4 bases and J lost 6, with 14 bases in between. This CDR3 comprises 14 residues. Written as DNA, the CDR3 is TGTGCCAGCAGCCAAAGGACTCAGGGCAATGAGCAGTTCTTC. Encoded protein: CASSQRTQGNEQFF.

The V gene is TRBV28, the J gene TRBJ2-5; the D gene is possibly TRBD1 (5 bases). In germline, CDR1 is MDHEN, CDR2 SYDVKM. The CDR3 totals 13 residues. With 10 bases removed from V and 1 base from J, the gap between germline ends came to 13 bases. CDR3: CATNPTVQETQYF. The CDR3 DNA sequence: TGTGCCACCAACCCGACAGTCCAAGAGACCCAGTACTTC.

This clone occurred once. The rearrangement links TRBV10-2 to TRBJ2-7; TRBD1 matches at 9 bases. Unmatched junction bases numbered 7, after V lost 5 bases and J lost 5 bases. Germline-derived CDR1 and CDR2 are WSHSY and SAAADI. This CDR3 is built from 14 residues. CDR3 sequence: CASSLWTGADEQYF. The CDR3 bases are TGCGCCAGCAGTCTGTGGACAGGGGCGGACGAGCAGTACTTC.

The J gene is TRBJ2-5, the V gene TRBV30; no reliable D call. This CDR3 has 11 amino acids. CDR1 and CDR2 (germline): GTSNPN, SVGIG (reference sequence). V shed 2 bases and J shed 2 bases, with 3 bases lying between them. This chain's CDR3 is CAWSPQETQYF. In DNA form, the CDR3 reads TGTGCCTGGAGTCCTCAAGAGACCCAGTACTTC.

This clone has a single count. The rearrangement links TRBV28 to TRBJ2-7; 10 bases line up with TRBD2. In germline, CDR1 is MDHEN, CDR2 SYDVKM. V lost 6 bases to trimming and J lost 3 bases; unmatched junction nucleotides: 11. CDR3 length equals 16 residues. CDR3 nucleotides: TGTGCCAGCAGCAATCTGATTGGGACTAGCGACTACGAGCAGTACTTC. Translation: CASSNLIGTSDYEQYF.

This clone was recorded only once. The rearrangement uses TRBV11-2 and TRBJ2-1; 8 nucleotides match TRBD2. V trimming: 0 bases; J trimming: 2 bases; junction bases outside the gene matches: 6. Germline CDR1 is SGHAT and CDR2 is FQNNGV. The CDR3 length is 17 residues. The DNA of the CDR3 is TGTGCCAGCAGCTTAGATCTCACTAGCGGCGCCTACAATGAGCAGTTCTTC. Protein: CASSLDLTSGAYNEQFF.

A remark on this clone: An end of the junction does not agree with germline; a read error may underlie this. V gene TRBV11-2 combines with J gene TRBJ1-6; 7 bases match TRBD1. CDR3 length: 13 amino acids. Germline assignment: CDR1 SGHAT and CDR2 FQNNGV. CDR3 sequence: CASSLGGTEKQYF. CDR3 nucleotide sequence: TGTGCCAGCAGCTTAGGCGGGACAGAAAAACAATACTTT. Variable domain in full (rest from reference TRBV11-2 and TRBJ1-6): EAGVAQSPRYKIIEKRQSVAFWCNPISGHATLYWYQQILGQGPKLLIQFQNNGVVDDSQLPKDRFSAERLKGVDSTLKIQPAKLEDSAVYLCASSLGGTEKQYFGNGTRLTVT.

This chain links TRBV19 with TRBJ2-6, with TRBD1 identical over 10 bases. V dropped 4 bases and J dropped 4; count of bases not matched to a gene: 10. The CDR3 covers 18 residues. Germline-derived CDR1 and CDR2 are LNHDA and SQIVND (reference sequence). The CDR3 spells CASSKVRDRGPGANVLTF. DNA for the CDR3: TGTGCCAGTAGTAAAGTCCGAGACAGGGGGCCAGGGGCCAACGTCCTGACTTTC.

This chain uses TRBV5-1 with TRBJ2-3, with TRBD1 matching over 8 bases. The CDR3 runs 16 residues. With 4 bases clipped from V and 1 base from J, the junction kept 8 bases outside the gene matches. Germline V gives CDR1 SGHRS, CDR2 YFSETQ. The CDR3 here is CASSQGPGQGTDTQYF. The CDR3 DNA follows: TGCGCCAGCAGCCAAGGACCGGGACAGGGCACAGATACGCAGTATTTT.

The gene calls are TRBV11-3 and TRBJ2-3; D is unresolved. The germline CDR1 and CDR2 sequences are SGHNT and YENEEA. The CDR3 is made up of 11 amino acids. Between the trimmed V and J ends, which lost 5 bases and 5 bases, there was a span of 5 bases. The CDR3 nucleotides are TGTGCCAGCAGCCCTAGAGATACGCAGTATTTT. Protein sequence: CASSPRDTQYF.

The chain employs TRBV11-2 and TRBJ2-5; TRBD1 might be the D (5 bases). Trimming removed 0 bases from V and 0 bases from J, with 14 bases in between. CDR1 SGHAT and CDR2 FQNNGV come from the germline V gene. The CDR3 sequence is 17 residues long. This CDR3 reads CASSLDRATDYQETQYF. The CDR3, as DNA: TGTGCCAGCAGCTTAGATCGAGCGACAGATTACCAAGAGACCCAGTACTTC.

The chain carries TRBV10-3 and TRBJ2-5, with 7 bases fitting TRBD1. The CDR3 has 14 amino acids. CDR1 ENHRY and CDR2 SYGVKD come from the germline V gene. V was clipped by 8 bases and J by 5 bases; unmatched bases: 11. The CDR3 sequence: CAIGNSGTEETQYF. The CDR3 nucleotides are TGTGCCATCGGAAATTCCGGGACAGAGGAGACCCAGTACTTC.

The chain recombines TRBV5-8 with TRBJ2-7; TRBD1 aligns across 8 bases. Losses at the gene ends were 4 bases for V and 0 bases for J; bases not matched to a gene: 3. CDR1 is SGHTS, CDR2 YDEGEE, per germline. The CDR3 runs 14 residues. CDR3 region: CASSRTGSSYEQYF. As DNA, the CDR3 is TGTGCCAGCAGCCGGACAGGGAGCTCCTACGAGCAGTACTTC.

The V gene is TRBV6-6, the J gene TRBJ1-1, with D possibly being TRBD1 (5 bases). V lost 5 bases to trimming and J lost 0 bases, with 10 bases between them. The CDR3 length is 14 residues. Germline CDR1 MNHNY, CDR2 SVGAGI (reference sequence). The CDR3, as DNA: TGTGCCAGCAGTGCCGGGACGGTGAACACTGAAGCTTTCTTT. Amino acid sequence: CASSAGTVNTEAFF.

This clone appeared a single time. For the CDR3, the DNA is TGTGCCAGCAGTGAAAATTGGGTTCTTAATAATTCACCCCTCCACTTT. Amino acid sequence: CASSENWVLNNSPLHF. This rearrangement joins TRBV2 to TRBJ1-6; the D is unclear. Trimming cost V 2 bases and J 5 bases, with 13 bases left between them. The CDR3 loop spans 16 amino acids. Germline CDR1 SNHLY, CDR2 FYNNEI.

The table lists this clone with a few counts. The chain joins TRBV28 to TRBJ2-1; 7 bases agree with TRBD1. The germline V gene encodes CDR1 MDHEN and CDR2 SYDVKM. The CDR3 runs to 15 residues. J gave up 10 bases and V 11 bases, and 20 bases lay outside the gene matches. This chain's CDR3 is CASTKTGSPPREQFF. The CDR3 DNA is TGTGCCTCAACCAAGACAGGGTCCCCCCCTAGAGAGCAGTTCTTC.

V and J are TRBV7-9 and TRBJ1-1; 8 nucleotides line up with TRBD1. Trimming removed 4 bases from V and 7 bases from J; junction bases left unmatched: 14. CDR1 and CDR2 from the germline V gene are SEHNR and FQNEAQ (reference sequence). The length of the CDR3 is 16 residues. The CDR3 is CASSSPPGQALSEAFF. The CDR3 nucleotides are TGTGCCAGCAGCTCCCCCCCGGGACAGGCTTTAAGTGAAGCTTTCTTT.

V and J are TRBV6-6 and TRBJ1-4; D is unclear. This CDR3 has 14 residues. CDR1 MNHNY and CDR2 SVGAGI come from the germline V gene (reference sequence). The V end was cut by 7 bases, the J end by 6 bases, with 15 bases between. Here the CDR3 DNA reads TGTGCCAGCAACCTTCGGGATCGGGATGAAAAACTGTTTTTT. Amino acid sequence: CASNLRDRDEKLFF.

The rearrangement joins TRBV9 to TRBJ2-7, with TRBD1 as a possible D gene (5 bases). Between the trimmed V and J ends, which lost 3 bases and 2 bases, there was a span of 15 bases. CDR3 size: 15 residues. Germline CDR1 reads SGDLS; CDR2 reads YYNGEE. DNA of the CDR3: TGTGCCAGCAGCGCTCGTTCAGGGTACGCCTACGAGCAGTACTTC. Translating it yields CASSARSGYAYEQYF.

This chain links TRBV10-3 with TRBJ1-3, with D perhaps matching TRBD1 (5 bases). There are 16 residues in the CDR3. V was trimmed by 0 bases and J by 9 bases, leaving 18 bases between them. Per germline, CDR1 ENHRY and CDR2 SYGVKD. The CDR3 bases are TGTGCCATCAGTGAGTCGAGGGGCGACGCTTGGACCACCATATATTTT. Protein sequence: CAISESRGDAWTTIYF.